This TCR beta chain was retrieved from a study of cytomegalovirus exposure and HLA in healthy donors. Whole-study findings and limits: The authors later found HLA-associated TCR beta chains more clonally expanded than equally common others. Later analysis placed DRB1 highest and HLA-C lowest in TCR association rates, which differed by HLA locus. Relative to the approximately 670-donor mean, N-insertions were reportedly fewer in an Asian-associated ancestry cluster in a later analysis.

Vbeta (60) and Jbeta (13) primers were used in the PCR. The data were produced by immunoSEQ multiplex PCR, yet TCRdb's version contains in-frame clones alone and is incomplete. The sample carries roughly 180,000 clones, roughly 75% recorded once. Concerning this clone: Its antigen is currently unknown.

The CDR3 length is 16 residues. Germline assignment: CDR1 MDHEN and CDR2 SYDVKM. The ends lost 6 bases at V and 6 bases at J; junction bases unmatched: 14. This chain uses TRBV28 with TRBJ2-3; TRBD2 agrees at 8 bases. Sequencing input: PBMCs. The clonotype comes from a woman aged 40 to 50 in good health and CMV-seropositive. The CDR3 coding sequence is TGTGCCAGCAGCCCCCGGGGGGGGCGATCTTACGATACGCAGTATTTT. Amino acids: CASSPRGGRSYDTQYF.